The clone carrying this T cell receptor (beta chain) was recorded a few times. The entry originates in a study of T cells after yellow fever vaccination. TCRdb fed the 5' RACE reads into MiXCR, producing one record per CDR3 protein. The sample has under 100,000 distinct CDR3 sequences; under 6.5% are singletons. Trimming took off 0 bases at V and 1 base at J, with 11 bases between the two ends. This CDR3 region has 16 residues. Germline CDR1 MNHEY, CDR2 SVGAGI. This chain links TRBV6-5 with TRBJ2-3; D gene unclear. The sequencing here drew on CD8+ T cells sorted from PBMCs, taken 10 days after the yellow fever booster vaccination. The receptor was derived from a man between 18 and 29 years old who received the YFV17D yellow fever vaccine. The CDR3 DNA is TGTGCCAGCAGTTACTCGTTGATATTTCGCACAGATACGCAGTATTTT. As protein: CASSYSLIFRTDTQYF.